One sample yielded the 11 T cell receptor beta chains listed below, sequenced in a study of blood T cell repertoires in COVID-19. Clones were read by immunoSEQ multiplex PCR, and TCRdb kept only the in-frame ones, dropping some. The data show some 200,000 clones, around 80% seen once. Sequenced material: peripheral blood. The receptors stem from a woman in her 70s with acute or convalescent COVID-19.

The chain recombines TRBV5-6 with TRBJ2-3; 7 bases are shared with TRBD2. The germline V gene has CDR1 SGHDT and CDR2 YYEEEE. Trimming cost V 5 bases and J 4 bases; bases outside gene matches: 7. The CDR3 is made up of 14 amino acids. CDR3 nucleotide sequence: TGTGCCAGCAGTGGGAGGGTGAGTTCAGATACGCAGTATTTT. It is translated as CASSGRVSSDTQYF.

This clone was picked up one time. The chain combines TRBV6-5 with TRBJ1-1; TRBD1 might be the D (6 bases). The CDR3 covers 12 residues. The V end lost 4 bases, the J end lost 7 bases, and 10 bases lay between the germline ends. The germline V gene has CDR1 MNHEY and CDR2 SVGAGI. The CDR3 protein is CASSSQTGEAFF. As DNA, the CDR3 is TGTGCCAGCAGTTCCCAGACAGGTGAAGCTTTCTTT.

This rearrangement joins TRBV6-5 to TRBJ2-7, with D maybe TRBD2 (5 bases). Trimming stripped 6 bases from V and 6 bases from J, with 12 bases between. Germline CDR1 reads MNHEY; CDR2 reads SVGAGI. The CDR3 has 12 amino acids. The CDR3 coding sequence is TGTGCCAGCAGCCCCGGACTCGGCGAGCAGTACTTC. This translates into CASSPGLGEQYF.

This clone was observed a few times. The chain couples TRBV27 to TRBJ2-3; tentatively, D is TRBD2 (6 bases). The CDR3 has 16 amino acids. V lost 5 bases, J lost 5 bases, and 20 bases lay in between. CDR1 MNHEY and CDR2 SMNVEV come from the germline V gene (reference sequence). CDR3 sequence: CASSPYRPGVGDTQYF. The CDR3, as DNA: TGTGCCAGCAGTCCATATCGTCCGGGAGTGGGAGATACGCAGTATTTT.

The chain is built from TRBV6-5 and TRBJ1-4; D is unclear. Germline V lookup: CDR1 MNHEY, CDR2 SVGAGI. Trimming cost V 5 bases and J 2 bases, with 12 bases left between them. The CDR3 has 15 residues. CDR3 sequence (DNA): TGTGCCAGCAGTCGTCGATCGGGGACTAATGAAAAACTGTTTTTT. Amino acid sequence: CASSRRSGTNEKLFF.

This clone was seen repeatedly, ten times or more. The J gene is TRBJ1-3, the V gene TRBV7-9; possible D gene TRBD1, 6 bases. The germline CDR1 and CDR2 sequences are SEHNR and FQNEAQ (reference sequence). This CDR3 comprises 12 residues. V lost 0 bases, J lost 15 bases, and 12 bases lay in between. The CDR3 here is CASSLAGTSKYF. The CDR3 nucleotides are TGTGCCAGCAGCTTAGCGGGGACAAGTAAATATTTT.

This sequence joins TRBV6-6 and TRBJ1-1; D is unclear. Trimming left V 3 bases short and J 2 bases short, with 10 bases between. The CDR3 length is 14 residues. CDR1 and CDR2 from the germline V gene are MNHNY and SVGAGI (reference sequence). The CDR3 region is CASSYDRGNTEAFF. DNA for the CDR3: TGTGCCAGCAGTTATGATCGGGGAAACACTGAAGCTTTCTTT.

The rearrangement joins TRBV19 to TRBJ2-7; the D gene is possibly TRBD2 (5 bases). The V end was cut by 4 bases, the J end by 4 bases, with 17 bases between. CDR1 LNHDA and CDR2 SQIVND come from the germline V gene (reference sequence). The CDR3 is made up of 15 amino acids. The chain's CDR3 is CASSTTSTGRYEQYF. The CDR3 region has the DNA TGTGCCAGTAGTACAACATCCACGGGAAGATACGAGCAGTACTTC. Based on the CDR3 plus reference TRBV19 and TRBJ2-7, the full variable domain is DGGITQSPKYLFRKEGQNVTLSCEQNLNHDAMYWYRQDPGQGLRLIYYSQIVNDFQKGDIAEGYSVSREKKESFPLTVTSAQKNPTAFYLCASSTTSTGRYEQYFGPGTRLTVT.

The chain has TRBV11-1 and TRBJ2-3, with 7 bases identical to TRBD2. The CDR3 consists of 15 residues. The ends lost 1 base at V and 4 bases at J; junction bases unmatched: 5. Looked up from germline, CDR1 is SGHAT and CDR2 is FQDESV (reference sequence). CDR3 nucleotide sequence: TGTGCCAGCAGCTTAGGTGGCGGGAGTCCAGATACGCAGTATTTT. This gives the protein CASSLGGGSPDTQYF.

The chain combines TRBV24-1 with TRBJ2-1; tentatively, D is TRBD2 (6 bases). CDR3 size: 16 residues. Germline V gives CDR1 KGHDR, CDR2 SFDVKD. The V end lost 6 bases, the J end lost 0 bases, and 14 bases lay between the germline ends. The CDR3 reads CATSKPSAVSYNEQFF. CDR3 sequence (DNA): TGTGCCACCAGTAAGCCTAGCGCAGTCTCCTACAATGAGCAGTTCTTC.

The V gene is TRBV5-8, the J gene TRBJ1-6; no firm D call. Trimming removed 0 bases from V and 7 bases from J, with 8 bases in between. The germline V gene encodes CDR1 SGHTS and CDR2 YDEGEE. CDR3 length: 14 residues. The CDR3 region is CASSLERGNSPLHF. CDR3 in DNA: TGTGCCAGCAGCTTGGAACGGGGAAATTCACCCCTCCACTTT.